These T cell receptor beta chains were read from a single sample in a study of HIV-infected children after antiretroviral therapy interruption. TCRdb re-called the 3' RACE reads through MiXCR, storing one row per CDR3 protein. Here the sample spans around 50,000 distinct CDR3 sequences, approximately 4.3% being singletons. Source: CD45RA+ CD4+ T cells from PBMCs, pooled from several time points, taken from a donor given antiretroviral therapy, either interrupted or continuous. Source of these receptors: a pool of human donors with HIV. Both conserved end residues are part of each CDR3. A D gene is named only where the DNA matches it firmly. Clone size is shown for a subset of rows, as once, few, many or a class of expanded clone.

v_gene	d_gene	j_gene	abundance	len	CDR3aa	CDR3nt
TRBV3-1	NA	TRBJ1-1	few	13	CASRQALNTEAFF	TGTGCCAGCAGACAGGCCTTGAACACTGAAGCTTTCTTT
TRBV5-1	NA	TRBJ1-5	NA	15	CASSPGLISDQPQHF	TGCGCCAGCAGCCCGGGACTAATTTCTGATCAGCCCCAGCATTTT
TRBV12-5	NA	TRBJ1-6	few	14	CASGLGQLNSPLHF	TGTGCTAGTGGCCTTGGACAGCTCAATTCACCCCTCCACTTT
TRBV7-2	NA	TRBJ2-7	few	13	CASSSLDSNEQYF	TGTGCCAGCAGCTCCCTAGACAGCAACGAGCAGTACTTC
TRBV2	NA	TRBJ2-3	few	12	CATLSSTDTQYF	TGTGCCACCCTTTCTAGCACAGATACGCAGTATTTT
TRBV29-1	NA	TRBJ2-7	NA	12	CSAIGVYYEQYF	TGCAGCGCTATTGGGGTTTACTACGAGCAGTACTTC
TRBV3-1	NA	TRBJ1-1	many	13	CASSHLRRTEAFF	TGTGCCAGCAGCCACTTAAGGAGAACTGAAGCTTTCTTT
TRBV6-1	NA	TRBJ1-1	many	14	CASSLTTRDTEAFF	TGTGCCAGCAGTTTGACCACGAGAGACACTGAAGCTTTCTTT
TRBV6-5	TRBD1	TRBJ1-1	few	15	CASRPGTGEGTEAFF	TGTGCCAGCAGACCCGGGACAGGGGAGGGGACTGAAGCTTTCTTT
TRBV5-1	TRBD1	TRBJ2-1	many	14	CASSLGDRGHEQFF	TGCGCCAGCAGCTTGGGGGACAGGGGTCATGAGCAGTTCTTC